Presented here are 17 T cell receptor beta chains from one specimen sequenced in a study of T-cell reconstitution after alpha-beta-depleted transplantation in children. Unique molecular identifiers tagged the TCRbeta library. TCRdb called the PCR reads again in MiXCR, with one record for every CDR3 protein. The sample lists about 600,000 distinct CDR3 sequences, about 10% occurring once. Sequences were derived from PBMCs from the stem cell graft donor, sampled from the stem cell graft. The receptors derive from a human donor who donated a stem cell graft to a child with acute myeloid leukemia.

This clonotype was observed at least ten times. V gene TRBV5-6 combines with J gene TRBJ2-5; D not certain. In germline, CDR1 is SGHDT, CDR2 YYEEEE. This CDR3 region has 17 residues. V lost 1 base, J lost 6 bases, and 22 bases lay in between. The CDR3 sequence: CASSLRGDWARSQTQYF. The CDR3 DNA follows: TGTGCCAGCAGCTTGAGAGGAGACTGGGCCCGGTCCCAGACCCAGTACTTC.

This clonotype came up many times. This chain uses TRBV7-9 with TRBJ2-1; no clear D. The CDR3 has 15 amino acids. Germline loops: CDR1 SEHNR, CDR2 FQNEAQ (reference sequence). The ends were cut back, 4 bases at V and 2 bases at J, with 12 bases in the middle. The CDR3 loop is CASSSPTGTYNEQFF. CDR3 bases: TGTGCCAGCAGCTCCCCCACTGGGACCTACAATGAGCAGTTCTTC.

In its sample, this clonotype was seen a few times. The chain has TRBV7-9 and TRBJ2-7; D uncertain. Germline V gives CDR1 SEHNR, CDR2 FQNEAQ (reference sequence). Trimming removed 3 bases at V and 1 base at J, with 16 bases between. The CDR3 extends over 16 amino acids. The CDR3 region has the DNA TGTGCCAGCAGCTTCCGAATTGAGGCTGTATCCTACGAGCAGTACTTC. The encoded protein is CASSFRIEAVSYEQYF.

This clonotype appeared many times. The chain joins TRBV7-9 to TRBJ2-3; TRBD2 matches at 14 bases. Germline V gene data show CDR1 as SEHNR and CDR2 as FQNEAQ (reference sequence). CDR3 length: 15 amino acids. The junction had 4 bases not matched to a gene; V was cut back by 5 bases and J by 6 bases. The CDR3 DNA follows: TGTGCCAGCAGCCCGGGACTAGCGGGAGTGGATACGCAGTATTTT. Translating it yields CASSPGLAGVDTQYF.

This clonotype was picked up many times. The J gene is TRBJ2-3, the V gene TRBV7-9; TRBD1 or TRBD2 may be the D gene (6 bases each). Trimming took off 5 bases at V and 1 base at J, with 10 bases between the two ends. The CDR3 has 14 amino acids. The germline V gene encodes CDR1 SEHNR and CDR2 FQNEAQ (reference sequence). The CDR3 is CASSPRGGTDTQYF. For the CDR3, the DNA is TGTGCCAGCAGCCCGAGGGGGGGCACAGATACGCAGTATTTT.

The V call is TRBV3-1, the J call TRBJ2-3, with 9 nucleotides matching TRBD2. The CDR3 sequence is 16 residues long. CDR1 and CDR2 (germline): LGHDT, YNNKEL (reference sequence). V trimming: 1 base; J trimming: 2 bases; junction bases outside the gene matches: 4. CDR3 region: CASSQVRLADTDTQYF. In DNA, the CDR3 is TGTGCCAGCAGCCAAGTGAGACTAGCGGACACAGATACGCAGTATTTT.

To note about this clonotype: A much larger clone differs by one base, so this may be a read error. The rearrangement joins TRBV10-3 to TRBJ2-5; D might be TRBD1 (5 bases). CDR3 length equals 15 residues. CDR1 is ENHRY, CDR2 SYGVKD, per germline. CDR3 coding DNA: TGTGCCATCAGTGATAGGTCCAGGGAACGAGAGACCCGGTACTTC. It translates to CAISDRSRERETRYF.

Many counts were recorded for this clonotype. The chain recombines TRBV7-2 with TRBJ1-1; no clear D gene. Per the germline V gene, CDR1 is SGHTA and CDR2 is FQGNSA. The CDR3 spans 17 residues. The V end lost 6 bases, the J end lost 1 base, and 21 bases lay between the germline ends. The CDR3, as DNA: TGTGCCAGCAGTACAACCGCGCGGCGGCAGCCGAACACTGAAGCTTTCTTT. It yields the protein CASSTTARRQPNTEAFF.

The chain links TRBV28 to TRBJ2-7; a weak D match, TRBD2 (6 bases). V was shortened by 2 bases and J by 0 bases, with 26 bases between the two germline ends. Germline V gene lookup returns CDR1 MDHEN and CDR2 SYDVKM. The CDR3 sequence is 20 residues long. The CDR3 DNA reads TGTGCCAGCAGTTTAGGCCGCATCGCCGCGGAAGGGAGGAGCTCCTACGAGCAGTACTTC. Amino acid sequence: CASSLGRIAAEGRSSYEQYF.

CDR3 in DNA: TGTGCCAGCAGTGATTCCGGGAGTACCGGGGAGCTGTTTTTT. Translated: CASSDSGSTGELFF. The chain carries TRBV6-4 and TRBJ2-2; D is possibly TRBD2 (6 bases). CDR1 and CDR2 (germline): MRHNA, SNTAGT. The CDR3 has 14 residues. Trimming stripped 3 bases from V and 5 bases from J, with 10 bases between.

This clonotype showed up many times. The chain joins TRBV29-1 to TRBJ2-3; D remains ambiguous. The CDR3 contains 11 residues. CDR1 and CDR2 (germline): SQVTM, ANQGSEA. Trimming pared 2 bases from V and 7 bases from J, leaving 7 bases between. This CDR3 reads CSVEWGNTQYF. CDR3 coding DNA: TGCAGCGTTGAATGGGGAAATACGCAGTATTTT.

There are a few counts of this clonotype. The chain recombines TRBV9 with TRBJ2-7, with D tentatively TRBD2 (5 bases). The V and J ends lost 0 bases and 2 bases respectively, with 9 bases between them. CDR3 length equals 14 residues. Germline V CDR1 and CDR2: SGDLS, YYNGEE. The CDR3 spells CASSVGAEPYEQYF. The CDR3 region has the DNA TGTGCCAGCAGCGTAGGAGCGGAGCCCTACGAGCAGTACTTC. Together with reference TRBV9 and TRBJ2-7, the CDR3 gives the full variable domain: DSGVTQTPKHLITATGQRVTLRCSPRSGDLSVYWYQQSLDQGLQFLIQYYNGEERAKGNILERFSAQQFPDLHSELNLSSLELGDSALYFCASSVGAEPYEQYFGPGTRLTVT.

For this clonotype: This may be a read error: a much more frequent sequence differs by one nucleotide. The chain recombines TRBV6-1 with TRBJ2-7; TRBD2 agrees at 7 bases. This CDR3 spans 16 amino acids. CDR1 is MNHNS and CDR2 is SASEGT in the germline V gene. Here the CDR3 reads CASRLPGTIISYEQNF. CDR3 nucleotide sequence: TGTGCCAGCAGGCTCCCCGGGACTATAATAAGCTACGAGCAGAACTTC.

This sequence joins TRBV6-1 and TRBJ2-5, with D perhaps TRBD2 (6 bases). Looked up from germline, CDR1 is MNHNS and CDR2 is SASEGT. The CDR3 runs to 15 residues. V lost 6 bases, J lost 4 bases, and 18 bases lay in between. CDR3 loop: CASSPIREPRETQYF. DNA of the CDR3: TGTGCCAGCAGCCCGATCCGGGAGCCGCGAGAGACCCAGTACTTC.

This clonotype has a handful of counts. J is TRBJ2-7 and V is TRBV6-2 or TRBV6-3; no firm D call. The germline gives CDR1 MNHEY, CDR2 SVGEGT. Deletions cut 11 bases from V and 2 bases from J, with 19 bases between. This CDR3 has 14 residues. The CDR3 sequence is CASTGRSRAYEQYF. The CDR3 DNA reads TGTGCCTCAACCGGACGGTCGAGAGCCTACGAGCAGTACTTC.

This clonotype was observed at least ten times. This chain uses TRBV20-1 with TRBJ2-7; 8 bases are shared with TRBD2. The CDR3 sequence is 14 residues long. With 0 bases clipped from V and 5 bases from J, the junction kept 6 bases outside the gene matches. CDR1 and CDR2 (germline): DFQATT, SNEGSKA (reference sequence). In DNA, the CDR3 is TGCAGTGCTAGAGAGAGCGGGAGTCCCCACGAGCAGTACTTC. Amino acid sequence: CSARESGSPHEQYF.

This clonotype was found a few times. The chain is built from TRBV6-1 and TRBJ1-1; TRBD1 is a possible D gene (6 bases). Between the trimmed V and J ends, which lost 6 bases and 5 bases, there was a span of 13 bases. Germline assignment: CDR1 MNHNS and CDR2 SASEGT. There are 13 residues in the CDR3. In DNA, the CDR3 is TGTGCCAGCAGAGTAACAGGGACGACTGAAGCTTTCTTT. Translating gives CASRVTGTTEAFF.